A single T cell receptor beta chain is shown here with its context. Its antigen is not identified. Only in-frame clones appear in the TCRdb table, and some are missing; sequencing was by immunoSEQ multiplex PCR. The repertoire holds fewer than 120,000 clones, with around 95% as singletons. The CDR3 is 15 residues long. Germline CDR1 SGDLS, CDR2 YYNGEE. V lost 0 bases to trimming and J lost 7 bases, with 14 bases between them. The data belong to a study of graft-versus-host responses after intestinal transplantation. For the study at large: In this cohort, recipients had multivisceral, liver-intestinal, or isolated intestinal transplants. Study-wide points: Early declines in HvG clones that occurred post-transplant were associated with peak circulating GvH clone levels. High graft-versus-host to host-versus-graft clonal ratios were seen in allografts of patients with graft-donor T cell macrochimerism. GvH clonotypes were identified within recipient marrow, with a subset emerging first in ileum or blood.

The starting material was unstimulated CD8+ T cells sorted from spleen or lymph node cells, obtained before intestinal transplant. The chain has TRBV9 and TRBJ2-1; either TRBD1 or TRBD2 may supply D (6 bases each). The origin of this receptor is a human donor who received an intestinal transplant. This CDR3 reads CASSVVEGGGNEQFF. The CDR3 nucleotides read TGTGCCAGCAGCGTAGTGGAGGGGGGTGGGAATGAGCAGTTCTTC.